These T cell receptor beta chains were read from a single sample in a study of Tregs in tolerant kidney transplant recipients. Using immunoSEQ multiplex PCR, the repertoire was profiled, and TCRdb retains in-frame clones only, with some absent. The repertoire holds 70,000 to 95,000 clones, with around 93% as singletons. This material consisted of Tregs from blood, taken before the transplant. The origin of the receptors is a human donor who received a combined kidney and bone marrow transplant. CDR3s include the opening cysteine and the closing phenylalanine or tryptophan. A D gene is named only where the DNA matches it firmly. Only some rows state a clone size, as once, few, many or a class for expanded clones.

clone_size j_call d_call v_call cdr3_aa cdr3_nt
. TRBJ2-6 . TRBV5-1 CASSLGGNSGANVLTF TGCGCCAGCAGCTTGGGCGGAAACTCTGGGGCCAACGTCCTGACTTTC
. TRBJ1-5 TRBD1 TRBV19 CASTPWGTGGNQPQHF TGTGCCAGTACTCCTTGGGGGACAGGGGGCAATCAGCCCCAGCATTTT
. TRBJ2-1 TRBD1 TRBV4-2 CASSTSGTGYLDEQFF TGTGCCAGCAGCACTTCCGGGACAGGGTATTTGGATGAGCAGTTCTTC
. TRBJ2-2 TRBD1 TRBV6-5 CASSPGGVGTGELFF TGTGCCAGCAGTCCAGGGGGCGTGGGCACCGGGGAGCTGTTTTTT
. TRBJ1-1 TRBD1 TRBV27 CASSYGQGRSEAFF TGTGCCAGCAGTTATGGACAGGGGAGATCTGAAGCTTTCTTT
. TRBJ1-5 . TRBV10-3 CAISQDTGSNQPQHF TGTGCCATCAGTCAGGACACGGGTAGCAATCAGCCCCAGCATTTT
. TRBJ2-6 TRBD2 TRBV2 CASRGGVSSGANVLTF TGTGCCAGCAGGGGGGGGGTCTCCTCTGGGGCCAACGTCCTGACTTTC
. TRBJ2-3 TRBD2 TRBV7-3 CASSVGLAGGEDTQYF TGTGCCAGCAGCGTGGGACTAGCGGGAGGGGAAGATACGCAGTATTTT
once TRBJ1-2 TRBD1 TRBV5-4 CASSRQGDNYGYTF TGTGCCAGCAGCCGACAGGGGGATAACTATGGCTACACCTTC
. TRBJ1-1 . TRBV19 CASSIIQGRMNTEAFF TGTGCCAGTAGTATAATCCAGGGACGAATGAACACTGAAGCTTTCTTT
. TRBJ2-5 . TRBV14 CASSQGTGTQYF TGTGCCAGCAGCCAAGGCACGGGGACCCAGTACTTC
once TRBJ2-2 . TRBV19 CASSETGAKPGELFF TGTGCCAGTTCTGAAACGGGCGCCAAACCCGGGGAGCTGTTTTTT
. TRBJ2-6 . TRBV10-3 CAISVSQGILSGANVLTF TGTGCCATCAGTGTAAGTCAGGGGATCCTCTCTGGGGCCAACGTCCTGACTTTC
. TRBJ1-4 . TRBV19 CASSMQGRGEKLFF TGTGCCAGTAGTATGCAGGGGCGGGGTGAAAAACTGTTTTTT
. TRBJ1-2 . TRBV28 CASRNQGLYGYTF TGTGCCAGCAGAAATCAGGGTTTGTATGGCTACACCTTC
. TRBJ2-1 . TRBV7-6 CASSQEQESYNEQFF TGTGCCAGCAGCCAAGAGCAGGAGAGTTACAATGAGCAGTTCTTC
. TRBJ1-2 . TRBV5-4 CASSLAPGRGIYGYTF TGTGCCAGCAGCTTGGCCCCGGGACGGGGGATCTATGGCTACACCTTC